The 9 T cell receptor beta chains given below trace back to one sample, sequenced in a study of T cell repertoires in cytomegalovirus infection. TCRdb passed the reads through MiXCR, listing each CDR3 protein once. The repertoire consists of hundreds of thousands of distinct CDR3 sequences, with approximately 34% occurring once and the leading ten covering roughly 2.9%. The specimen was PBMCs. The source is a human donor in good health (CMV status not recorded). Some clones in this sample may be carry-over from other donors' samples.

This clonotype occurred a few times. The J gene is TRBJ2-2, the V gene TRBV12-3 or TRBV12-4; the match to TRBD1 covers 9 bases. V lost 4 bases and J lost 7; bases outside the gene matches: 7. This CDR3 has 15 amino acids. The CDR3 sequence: CASSSGQGRVGELFF. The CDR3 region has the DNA TGTGCCAGCAGTTCGGGACAGGGTCGTGTCGGGGAGCTGTTTTTT.

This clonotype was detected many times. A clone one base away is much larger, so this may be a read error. The CDR3 sequence: CASSFGTGDGYTF. The CDR3 coding sequence is TGTGCCAGCAGCTTCGGGACAGGGGATGGCTACACCTTC. The V call is TRBV7-6, the J call TRBJ1-2, with 10 bases matching TRBD1. Germline CDR1 reads SGHVS; CDR2 reads FNYEAQ. Trimming at V came to 3 bases and at J to 6 bases, leaving 1 base not matched to a gene. The CDR3 runs to 13 residues. The full variable domain, its missing parts supplied by reference TRBV7-6 and TRBJ1-2, is GAGVSQSPRYKVTKRGQDVALRCDPISGHVSLYWYRQALGQGPEFLTYFNYEAQQDKSGLPNDRFSAERPEGSISTLTIQRTEQRDSAMYRCASSFGTGDGYTFGSGTRLTVV.

The CDR3 sequence: CASSFNDRAGYGYTF. CDR3 coding DNA: TGTGCCAGCAGTTTCAACGACCGGGCTGGCTATGGCTACACCTTC. The genes are TRBV28 and TRBJ1-2; no clear D gene. CDR1 MDHEN and CDR2 SYDVKM come from the germline V gene. V was pared by 3 bases and J by 4 bases, with 15 bases between. This CDR3 spans 15 amino acids.

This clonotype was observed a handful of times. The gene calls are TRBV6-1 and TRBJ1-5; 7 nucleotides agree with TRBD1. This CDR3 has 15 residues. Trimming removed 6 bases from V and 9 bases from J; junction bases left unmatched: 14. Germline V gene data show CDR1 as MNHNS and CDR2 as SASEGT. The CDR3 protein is CASSRQGGEGWPQHF. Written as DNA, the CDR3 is TGTGCCAGCAGCAGGCAGGGGGGGGAAGGATGGCCCCAGCATTTT.

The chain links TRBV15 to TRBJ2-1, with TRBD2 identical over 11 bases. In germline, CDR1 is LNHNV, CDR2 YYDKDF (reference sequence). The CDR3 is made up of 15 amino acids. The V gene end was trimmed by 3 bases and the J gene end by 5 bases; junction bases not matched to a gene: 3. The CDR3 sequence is CATSRIAGGNNEQFF. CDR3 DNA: TGTGCCACCAGCAGGATAGCGGGAGGGAACAATGAGCAGTTCTTC.

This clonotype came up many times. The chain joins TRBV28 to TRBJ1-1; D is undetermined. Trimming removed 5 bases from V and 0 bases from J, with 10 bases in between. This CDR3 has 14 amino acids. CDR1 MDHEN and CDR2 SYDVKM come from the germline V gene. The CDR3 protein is CASSLGLMNTEAFF. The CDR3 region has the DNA TGTGCCAGCAGTCTTGGACTAATGAACACTGAAGCTTTCTTT.

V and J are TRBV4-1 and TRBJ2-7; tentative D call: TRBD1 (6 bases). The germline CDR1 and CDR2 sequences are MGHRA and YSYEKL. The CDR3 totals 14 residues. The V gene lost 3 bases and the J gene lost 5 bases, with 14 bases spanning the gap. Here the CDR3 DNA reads TGCGCCAGCAGCCAGTTACAAACAGGGAACGAGCAGTACTTC. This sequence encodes CASSQLQTGNEQYF.

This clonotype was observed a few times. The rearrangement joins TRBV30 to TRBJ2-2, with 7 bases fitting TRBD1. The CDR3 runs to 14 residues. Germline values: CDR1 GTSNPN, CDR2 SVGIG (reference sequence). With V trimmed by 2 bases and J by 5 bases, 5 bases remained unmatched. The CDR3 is CAWSTRGRTGELFF. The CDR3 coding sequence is TGTGCCTGGAGTACTAGGGGGCGAACCGGGGAGCTGTTTTTT.

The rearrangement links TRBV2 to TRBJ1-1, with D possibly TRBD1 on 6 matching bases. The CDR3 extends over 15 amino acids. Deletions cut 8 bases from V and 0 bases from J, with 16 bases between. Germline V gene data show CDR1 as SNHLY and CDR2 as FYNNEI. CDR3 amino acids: CASPRGGGLNTEAFF. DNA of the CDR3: TGTGCCAGCCCCAGGGGCGGGGGCCTGAACACTGAAGCTTTCTTT.